This T cell receptor beta chain was sequenced in a study of CD8 T cells in Susac syndrome. CDR1 and CDR2 from the germline V gene are SGHNT and YYREEE (reference sequence). V gave up 1 base and J gave up 2 bases, with 8 bases separating them. The CDR3 sequence is 14 residues long. TEMRA cells were FACS-enriched, with CD8+ and CD4+ T cells isolated negatively. cDNA came from approximately 0.5 to 1 ug RNA primed by random hexamers. TCR beta CDR3 was amplified by immunoSEQ multiplex PCR. This amplification extended across 54 Vbeta and 13 Jbeta segments. TCRdb re-called the immunoSEQ multiplex PCR reads with MiXCR, one entry per CDR3 protein. The table has some 190,000 distinct CDR3 sequences, 90% to 95% seen once.

The genes are TRBV5-4 and TRBJ2-3; D is ambiguous. Sequenced input: CD4+ T cells from PBMCs. This TCR was recovered from a human donor in good health. The CDR3 protein is CASSLSAATDTQYF. In DNA, the CDR3 is TGTGCCAGCAGCTTGTCGGCAGCCACAGATACGCAGTATTTT.